The rows below give T cell receptor beta chains drawn from one sample of a study of blood T cell repertoires in COVID-19. Generated by immunoSEQ multiplex PCR, the TCRdb table keeps only in-frame clones and is missing some. The data show over 200,000 clones, around 90% seen once. Specimen: peripheral blood. Receptors originate from a man in his sixties who had recovered from COVID-19. CDR3s include the opening cysteine and the closing phenylalanine or tryptophan. Fields, in order: V gene, J gene, clone size, D gene, CDR3 protein, CDR3 DNA. D genes are given only for firm matches. The size of a clone is reported for some rows only, either as once, few or many, or as a class for expanded clones.

TRBV5-1	TRBJ2-7	NA	TRBD1	CASSQPGQGLYEQYF	TGCGCCAGCAGCCAACCGGGACAGGGGTTGTACGAGCAGTACTTC
TRBV18	TRBJ2-5	NA	TRBD2	CASSIGTSGSQETQYF	TGTGCCAGCTCAATCGGGACTAGCGGGAGTCAAGAGACCCAGTACTTC
TRBV6-5	TRBJ1-4	NA	NA	CASSYSSGGRIFF	TGTGCCAGCAGTTACTCGAGCGGGGGGAGGATTTTCTTT
TRBV10-3	TRBJ2-3	NA	TRBD2	CAISEAGGLAGADTQYF	TGTGCCATCAGTGAAGCCGGGGGGCTAGCGGGAGCAGATACGCAGTATTTT
TRBV5-1	TRBJ2-4	NA	TRBD2	CASSLEAGGPAKNIQYF	TGCGCCAGCAGCTTGGAAGCGGGAGGGCCGGCCAAAAACATTCAGTACTTC
TRBV19	TRBJ2-5	NA	TRBD1	CASSWTGGMEQTQYF	TGTGCCAGTAGCTGGACAGGGGGCATGGAGCAGACCCAGTACTTC
TRBV7-2	TRBJ1-6	NA	NA	CASSFQHQDNSPLHF	TGTGCCAGCAGCTTTCAGCACCAGGATAATTCACCCCTCCACTTT
TRBV7-2	TRBJ2-5	NA	TRBD2	CASSLDAGGFKTQYF	TGTGCCAGCAGCTTAGATGCGGGGGGTTTTAAGACCCAGTACTTC
TRBV6-1	TRBJ2-3	NA	NA	CASSPAGRTDTQYF	TGTGCCAGCAGCCCGGCGGGGCGCACAGATACGCAGTATTTT
TRBV4-2	TRBJ2-1	NA	TRBD2	CASSQGTSGGAIEQFF	TGTGCCAGCAGCCAAGGGACTAGCGGGGGGGCGATTGAGCAGTTCTTC
TRBV5-1	TRBJ1-1	NA	NA	CASSLGTSNTEAFF	TGCGCCAGCAGCTTGGGCACTTCGAACACTGAAGCTTTCTTT
TRBV21-1	TRBJ1-1	once	NA	CARIGGFIALGTEAFF	TGTGCCAGAATCGGAGGGTTCATAGCTTTGGGCACTGAAGCTTTCTTT
TRBV7-2	TRBJ2-7	NA	TRBD2	CASSLALAPSGRALGYEQYF	TGTGCCAGCAGCTTAGCCCTCGCCCCTAGCGGGAGGGCCTTAGGGTACGAGCAGTACTTC
TRBV9	TRBJ1-1	NA	NA	CASSVGRDLNTEAFF	TGTGCCAGCAGCGTAGGGAGAGATTTGAACACTGAAGCTTTCTTT
TRBV5-1	TRBJ1-2	NA	NA	CASSLEGANYGYTF	TGCGCCAGCAGCTTAGAGGGGGCTAACTATGGCTACACCTTC
TRBV28	TRBJ1-2	NA	NA	CASSSPADKANYGYTF	TGTGCCAGCAGTTCCCCGGCGGACAAGGCCAACTATGGCTACACCTTC